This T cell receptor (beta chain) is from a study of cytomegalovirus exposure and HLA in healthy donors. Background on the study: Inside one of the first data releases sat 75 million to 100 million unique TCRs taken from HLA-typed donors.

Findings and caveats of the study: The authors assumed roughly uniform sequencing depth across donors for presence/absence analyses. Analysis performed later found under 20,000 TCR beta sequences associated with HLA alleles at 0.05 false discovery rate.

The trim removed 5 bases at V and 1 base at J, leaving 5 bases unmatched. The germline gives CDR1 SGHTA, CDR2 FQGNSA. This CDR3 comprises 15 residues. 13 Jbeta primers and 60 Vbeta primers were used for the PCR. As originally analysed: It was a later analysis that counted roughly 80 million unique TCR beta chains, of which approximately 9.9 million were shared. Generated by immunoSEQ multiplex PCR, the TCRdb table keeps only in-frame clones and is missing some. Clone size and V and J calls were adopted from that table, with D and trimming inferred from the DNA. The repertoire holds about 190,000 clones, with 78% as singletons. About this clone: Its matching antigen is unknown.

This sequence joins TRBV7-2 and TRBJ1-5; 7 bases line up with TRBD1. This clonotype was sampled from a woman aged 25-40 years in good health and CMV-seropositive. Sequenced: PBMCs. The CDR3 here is CASSQGGWSNQPQHF. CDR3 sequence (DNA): TGTGCCAGCAGCCAAGGGGGCTGGAGCAATCAGCCCCAGCATTTT.